The sequence of this T cell receptor beta chain was determined in a study of cytomegalovirus exposure and HLA in healthy donors. With 60 Vbeta and 13 Jbeta primers, the PCR was carried out. Original data processing: In a later analysis, roughly 11 million of tens of millions of unique beta chains occurred in at least two donors. Assay: immunoSEQ multiplex PCR; the TCRdb copy retains only in-frame clones and omits some. Clonal size and the V and J genes are those of that table, whereas D and trimming came from the DNA. The table has 100,000 or so clones, 73% seen once. Germline V CDR1 and CDR2: ENHRY, SYGVKD. The CDR3 has 15 residues. V gave up 6 bases and J gave up 6 bases; unmatched junction bases: 8.

The clonotype originates from a man aged 40-50 years in good health and CMV-seronegative. V gene TRBV10-3 combines with J gene TRBJ2-2; the match to TRBD1 covers 9 bases. Sequencing was done on a sample of PBMCs. The CDR3 DNA is TGTGCCATCAGGGACGCGGGACAGGGCGCCGGGGAGCTGTTTTTT. Protein sequence: CAIRDAGQGAGELFF.